These 19 T cell receptor beta chains share one sample of origin, sequenced in a study of cytomegalovirus exposure and HLA in healthy donors. Primers included in the PCR were 60 Vbeta and 13 Jbeta primers. Repertoires were generated with immunoSEQ multiplex PCR, while TCRdb's copy carries only in-frame clones and drops some. The data hold some 140,000 clones, with over 60% observed a single time. The specimen was PBMCs. These receptors all come from a man aged 40-49 years in good health and CMV-seronegative.

V and J are TRBV7-2 and TRBJ1-2, with D uncertain. The V gene's germline CDR1 is SGHTA and CDR2 FQGNSA. Trimming cost V 1 base and J 2 bases, with 11 bases left between them. The length of the CDR3 is 15 residues. CDR3 sequence reads: CASSLVGGGNYGYTF. DNA of the CDR3: TGTGCCAGCAGCTTAGTGGGCGGAGGGAACTATGGCTACACCTTC. The whole variable domain, remainder taken from reference TRBV7-2 and TRBJ1-2, is GAGVSQSPSNKVTEKGKDVELRCDPISGHTALYWYRQSLGQGLEFLIYFQGNSAPDKSGLPSDRFSAERTGGSVSTLTIQRTQQEDSAVYLCASSLVGGGNYGYTFGSGTRLTVV.

This clone was counted between two and nine times. V gene TRBV21-1 combines with J gene TRBJ2-5; the listed D gene, TRBD2, was not tested against the DNA. TRBV21-1 is noted as a pseudogene. This CDR3 contains 15 residues. The DNA of the CDR3 is TGTGCCAGCAAGACTCCCACCGCGAGAAAAGAGACCCAGTACTTC. Protein product: CASKTPTARKETQYF.

This rearrangement joins TRBV18 to TRBJ1-1; the D gene is possibly TRBD1 (5 bases). CDR1 and CDR2 from the germline V gene are KGHSH and LQKENI. The CDR3 extends over 15 amino acids. The ends were cut back, 1 base at V and 7 bases at J, with 16 bases in the middle. The CDR3 DNA reads as TGTGCCAGCTCACCACTACCCAGGGTAATACTTGAAGCTTTCTTT. Translated: CASSPLPRVILEAFF.

This rearrangement joins TRBV6-6 to TRBJ2-3; D is unresolved. Germline CDR1 MNHNY, CDR2 SVGAGI (reference sequence). Trimming stripped 4 bases from V and 0 bases from J, with 8 bases between. The CDR3 is 14 amino acids. The CDR3 nucleotides are TGTGCCAGCAGTTCTCCGTCTAGCACAGATACGCAGTATTTT. This translates into CASSSPSSTDTQYF.

The chain combines TRBV7-2 with TRBJ2-3, with TRBD2 matching over 8 bases. CDR1 and CDR2 from the germline V gene are SGHTA and FQGNSA. The CDR3 has 16 residues. Trimming cost V 3 bases and J 2 bases; bases outside gene matches: 7. CDR3 residues: CASSLMSGGATDTQYF. CDR3 in DNA: TGTGCCAGCAGCTTGATGAGCGGGGGTGCCACAGATACGCAGTATTTT.

The J gene is TRBJ1-4, the V gene TRBV4-2, with D possibly TRBD1 on 6 matching bases. The CDR3 contains 15 residues. Germline V gives CDR1 LGHNA, CDR2 YNFKEQ. V lost 4 bases and J 0 bases, leaving 9 bases between the germline ends. Written as DNA, the CDR3 is TGTGCCAGCAGCCTACAGGGAGCAACTAATGAAAAACTGTTTTTT. Protein: CASSLQGATNEKLFF.

V is TRBV30 and J is TRBJ2-7; 9 positions match TRBD1. The germline CDR1 and CDR2 sequences are GTSNPN and SVGIG (reference sequence). This CDR3 region has 16 residues. After removal of 4 bases from V and 6 bases from J, the junction contained 16 bases not matched to a gene. CDR3 amino acids: CAWNPGQGLGGPEQYF. Written as DNA, the CDR3 is TGTGCCTGGAACCCGGGACAGGGCCTCGGGGGCCCCGAGCAGTACTTC.

This clone has just one count. The chain employs TRBV5-4 and TRBJ2-1, with TRBD2 as a possible D gene (6 bases). V shed 4 bases and J shed 0 bases, with 11 bases lying between them. CDR3 length: 15 residues. CDR1 and CDR2 (germline): SGHNT, YYREEE (reference sequence). The CDR3 is CASSTDGSSYNEQFF. The DNA for the CDR3 is TGTGCCAGCAGCACGGACGGGAGCTCCTACAATGAGCAGTTCTTC.

This chain connects TRBV19 to TRBJ2-1; D might be TRBD2 (5 bases). Germline V CDR1 and CDR2: LNHDA, SQIVND (reference sequence). The CDR3 is 14 amino acids. V was pared by 7 bases and J by 4 bases, with 14 bases between. The CDR3 nucleotides are TGTGCCAGTATCCCCAGCGGCTTTTACAATGAGCAGTTCTTC. It translates to CASIPSGFYNEQFF.

The chain employs TRBV4-1 and TRBJ1-1, with D possibly TRBD1 on 6 matching bases. V shed 4 bases and J shed 0 bases, with 9 bases lying between them. The CDR3 loop spans 14 amino acids. Germline V gene data show CDR1 as MGHRA and CDR2 as YSYEKL. In DNA, the CDR3 is TGCGCCAGCAGCCCCGAGGGGGTGAACACTGAAGCTTTCTTT. Protein sequence: CASSPEGVNTEAFF.

The V call is TRBV19, the J call TRBJ2-7; D call uncertain. V shed 6 bases and J shed 1 base, with 13 bases lying between them. This CDR3 has 14 residues. Germline V gene lookup returns CDR1 LNHDA and CDR2 SQIVND (reference sequence). The CDR3 protein is CASSPPAVSYEQYF. In DNA form, the CDR3 reads TGTGCCAGTAGCCCACCGGCGGTATCCTACGAGCAGTACTTC.

CDR3: CASRRDSDTNEQFF. As DNA, the CDR3 is TGTGCCAGCAGGAGGGACAGCGACACCAATGAGCAGTTCTTC. The chain carries TRBV6-6 and TRBJ2-1, with 7 bases that match TRBD1. This CDR3 is 14 amino acids long. The ends lost 6 bases at V and 6 bases at J; junction bases unmatched: 8. Germline V gene sequence: CDR1 MNHNY, CDR2 SVGAGI (reference sequence).

The chain is built from TRBV19 and TRBJ1-4; TRBD1 aligns across 10 bases. There are 16 residues in the CDR3. The germline V gene has CDR1 LNHDA and CDR2 SQIVND (reference sequence). J was trimmed by 6 bases and V by 6 bases; bases with no gene match: 10. In nucleotides, the CDR3 is TGTGCCAGTAGCCCCCTCCGACAGGGGGCCGATGAAAAACTGTTTTTT. Protein product: CASSPLRQGADEKLFF.

The gene calls are TRBV11-2 and TRBJ2-1; no definite D call. Trimming stripped 0 bases from V and 7 bases from J, with 7 bases between. This CDR3 is 13 amino acids long. Germline assignment: CDR1 SGHAT and CDR2 FQNNGV. CDR3 nucleotide sequence: TGTGCCAGCAGCTTAGATTCAGTGAATGAGCAGTTCTTC. Protein product: CASSLDSVNEQFF. The entire variable domain, with the rest obtained from reference TRBV11-2 and TRBJ2-1, is as follows: EAGVAQSPRYKIIEKRQSVAFWCNPISGHATLYWYQQILGQGPKLLIQFQNNGVVDDSQLPKDRFSAERLKGVDSTLKIQPAKLEDSAVYLCASSLDSVNEQFFGPGTRLTVL.

The rearrangement links TRBV4-2 to TRBJ2-6; D is undetermined. The ends were cut back, 3 bases at V and 0 bases at J, with 9 bases in the middle. The CDR3 spans 16 residues. Germline-derived CDR1 and CDR2 are LGHNA and YNFKEQ. CDR3 nucleotide sequence: TGTGCCAGCAGCCAGCCGCGTACCTCTGGGGCCAACGTCCTGACTTTC. Amino acid sequence: CASSQPRTSGANVLTF.

The chain joins TRBV30 to TRBJ2-7; D unclear. The germline gives CDR1 GTSNPN, CDR2 SVGIG (reference sequence). The germline V and J ends were trimmed by 7 bases and 6 bases, with 13 bases remaining between them. The CDR3 totals 11 residues. This CDR3 is CASQALGEQYF. CDR3 DNA: TGTGCCTCCCAAGCCCTCGGCGAGCAGTACTTC.

This sequence joins TRBV19 and TRBJ1-5; D not certain. Trimming took off 4 bases at V and 5 bases at J, with 9 bases between the two ends. This CDR3 has 13 amino acids. Per germline, CDR1 LNHDA and CDR2 SQIVND (reference sequence). CDR3 nucleotides: TGTGCCAGTAGTACAGTGCGGGATCAGCCCCAGCATTTT. The encoded protein is CASSTVRDQPQHF.

This sequence joins TRBV28 and TRBJ2-3; D is unclear. Germline V lookup: CDR1 MDHEN, CDR2 SYDVKM. The CDR3 is made up of 14 amino acids. The germline V and J ends were trimmed by 1 base and 5 bases, with 10 bases remaining between them. The DNA of the CDR3 is TGTGCCAGCAGTTTATCTACTCCCGGAGATACGCAGTATTTT. Translation gives CASSLSTPGDTQYF.

The rearrangement uses TRBV5-1 and TRBJ2-7; D gene unclear. V shed 2 bases and J shed 0 bases, with 12 bases lying between them. This CDR3 has 15 amino acids. The germline V gene encodes CDR1 SGHRS and CDR2 YFSETQ. The CDR3 coding sequence is TGCGCCAGCAGCTTAGGCGGCACAAGCTCCTACGAGCAGTACTTC. This codes for CASSLGGTSSYEQYF.